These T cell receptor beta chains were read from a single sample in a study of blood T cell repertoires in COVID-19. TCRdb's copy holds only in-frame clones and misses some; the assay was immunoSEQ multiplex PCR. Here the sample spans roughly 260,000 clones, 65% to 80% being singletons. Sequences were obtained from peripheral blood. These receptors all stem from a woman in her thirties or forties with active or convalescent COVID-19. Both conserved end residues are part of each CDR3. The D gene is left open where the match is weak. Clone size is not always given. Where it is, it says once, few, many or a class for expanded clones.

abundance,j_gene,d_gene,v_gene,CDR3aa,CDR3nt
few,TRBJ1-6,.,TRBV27,CASSLRGLQAYNSPLHF,TGTGCCAGCAGTCTTAGGGGGTTGCAGGCGTATAATTCACCCCTCCACTTT
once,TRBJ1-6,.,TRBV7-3,CASSLTLADSPLHF,TGTGCCAGCAGCTTAACGTTAGCCGATTCACCCCTCCACTTT
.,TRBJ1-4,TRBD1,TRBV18,CASCGTVNEKLFF,TGTGCCAGCTGCGGGACAGTCAATGAAAAACTGTTTTTT
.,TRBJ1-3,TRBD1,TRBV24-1,CATSDFIPGQGEPGNTIYF,TGTGCCACCAGTGATTTTATCCCGGGACAGGGTGAACCTGGAAACACCATATATTTT
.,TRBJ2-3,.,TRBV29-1,CSVEDRQPSSTDTQYF,TGCAGCGTTGAAGACCGACAGCCAAGTAGTACAGATACGCAGTATTTT
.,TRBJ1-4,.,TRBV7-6,CASSLVRDTNEKLFF,TGTGCCAGCAGCTTAGTCCGGGATACTAATGAAAAACTGTTTTTT
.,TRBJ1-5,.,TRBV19,CASSWGSADQPQHF,TGTGCCAGTTCTTGGGGCTCCGCGGATCAGCCCCAGCATTTT
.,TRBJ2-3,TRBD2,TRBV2,CASEGTSGGGRTQYF,TGTGCCAGCGAGGGGACTAGCGGGGGGGGTCGTACGCAGTATTTT
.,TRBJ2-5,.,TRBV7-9,CASSHTEYPGTQYF,TGTGCCAGCAGCCATACGGAGTATCCGGGGACCCAGTACTTC
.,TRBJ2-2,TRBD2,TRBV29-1,CSATGLAGKNTGELFF,TGCAGCGCCACGGGGCTAGCGGGGAAGAACACCGGGGAGCTGTTTTTT
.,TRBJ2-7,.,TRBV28,CASSLEASGAYEQYF,TGTGCCAGCAGTTTGGAGGCGTCTGGAGCATACGAGCAGTACTTC
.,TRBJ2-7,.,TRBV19,CASSNSYEQYF,TGTGCCAGTAGTAACAGCTACGAGCAGTACTTC
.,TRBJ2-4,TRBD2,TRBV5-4,CASRPGGAKNIQYF,TGTGCCAGCAGACCGGGGGGGGCCAAAAACATTCAGTACTTC
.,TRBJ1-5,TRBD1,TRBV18,CASSPQYRGEPQHF,TGTGCCAGCTCACCACAATACAGGGGAGAGCCCCAGCATTTT
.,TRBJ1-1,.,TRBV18,CASSPMGQNTEAFF,TGTGCCAGCTCACCGATGGGGCAGAACACTGAAGCTTTCTTT
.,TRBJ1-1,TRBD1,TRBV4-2,CASSPTGRTEAFF,TGTGCCAGCAGCCCGACAGGGAGAACTGAAGCTTTCTTT
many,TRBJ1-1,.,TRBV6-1,CASSEQVGGTEAFF,TGTGCCAGCAGTGAACAGGTAGGAGGCACTGAAGCTTTCTTT
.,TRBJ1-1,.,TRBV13,CASSLGRAGEAFF,TGTGCCAGCAGCTTAGGGCGGGCTGGTGAAGCTTTCTTT
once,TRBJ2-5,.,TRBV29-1,CSGTRDTQWETQYF,TGCAGCGGAACGAGGGACACCCAGTGGGAGACCCAGTACTTC
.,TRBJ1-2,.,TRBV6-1,CASSEAADTRRANYGYTF,TGTGCCAGCAGTGAAGCGGCAGACACAAGACGAGCTAACTATGGCTACACCTTC
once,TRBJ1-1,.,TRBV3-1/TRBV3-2,CASSQDGLREAFF,TGTGCCAGCAGCCAAGATGGTCTCAGAGAAGCTTTCTTT
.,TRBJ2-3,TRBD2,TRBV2,CASSGTSGRKDTQYF,TGTGCCAGCAGTGGGACTAGCGGTAGAAAAGATACGCAGTATTTT
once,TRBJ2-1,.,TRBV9,CASSVGGTSYNEQFF,TGTGCCAGCAGCGTAGGCGGGACCTCCTACAATGAGCAGTTCTTC
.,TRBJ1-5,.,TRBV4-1,CASSQEVRQVGNQPQHF,TGCGCCAGCAGCCAAGAAGTTCGGCAGGTCGGCAATCAGCCCCAGCATTTT
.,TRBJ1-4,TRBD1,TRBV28,CASSPPGQSNEKLFF,TGTGCCAGCAGTCCGCCGGGACAGTCTAATGAAAAACTGTTTTTT
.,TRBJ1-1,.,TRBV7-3,CASSLLVRSEAFF,TGTGCCAGCAGCTTATTGGTTCGGTCTGAAGCTTTCTTT
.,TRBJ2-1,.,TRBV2,CASLIRNEQFF,TGTGCCAGCTTGATTCGGAATGAGCAGTTCTTC
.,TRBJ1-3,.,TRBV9,CASSASGNSGNTIYF,TGTGCCAGCAGCGCGTCGGGGAACTCTGGAAACACCATATATTTT
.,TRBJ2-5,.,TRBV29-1,CSVRTDQETQYF,TGCAGCGTCCGGACAGACCAAGAGACCCAGTACTTC
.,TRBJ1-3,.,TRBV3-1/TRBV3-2,CASSPLRGSGNTIYF,TGTGCCAGCAGCCCTCTCAGGGGATCAGGAAACACCATATATTTT
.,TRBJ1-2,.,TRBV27,CASSYLGAAGYTF,TGTGCCAGCAGCTACCTGGGGGCCGCTGGCTACACCTTC
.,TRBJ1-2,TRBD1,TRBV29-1,CSAGTGANYGYTF,TGCAGCGCTGGGACAGGTGCTAACTATGGCTACACCTTC
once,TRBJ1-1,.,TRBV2,CASSGPPWNTEAFF,TGTGCCAGCAGTGGTCCCCCGTGGAACACTGAAGCTTTCTTT
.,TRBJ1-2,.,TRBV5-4,CASSLVSTVYGYTF,TGTGCCAGCAGCTTAGTTTCTACCGTTTATGGCTACACCTTC
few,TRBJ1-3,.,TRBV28,CASSTERVERNTIYF,TGTGCCAGCAGCACCGAACGGGTAGAGAGAAACACCATATATTTT
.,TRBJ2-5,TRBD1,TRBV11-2,CASSQGVVQETQYF,TGTGCCAGCAGCCAGGGGGTAGTCCAAGAGACCCAGTACTTC
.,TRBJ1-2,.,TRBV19,CASSPGNYGYTF,TGTGCCAGTAGCCCAGGTAACTATGGCTACACCTTC
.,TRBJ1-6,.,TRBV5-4,CASSLQGRLGSPLHF,TGTGCCAGCAGCCTACAGGGACGTCTAGGATCACCCCTCCACTTT
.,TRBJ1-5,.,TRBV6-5,CASSPRVASNQPQHF,TGTGCCAGCAGTCCGCGGGTTGCTAGCAATCAGCCCCAGCATTTT
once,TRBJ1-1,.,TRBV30,CAWIVQGITEAFF,TGTGCCTGGATCGTACAGGGAATAACCGAAGCTTTCTTT
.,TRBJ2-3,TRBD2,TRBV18,CASSRTSGDTQYF,TGTGCCAGCTCGCGGACTAGCGGAGATACGCAGTATTTT
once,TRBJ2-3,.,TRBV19,CASSSVRGADTQYF,TGTGCCAGTAGTTCGGTGAGAGGTGCAGATACGCAGTATTTT
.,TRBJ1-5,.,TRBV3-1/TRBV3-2,CASSQDLSSSNQPQHF,TGTGCCAGCAGCCAAGACTTATCGTCTAGCAATCAGCCCCAGCATTTT
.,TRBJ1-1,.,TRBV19,CASKTGGTEAFF,TGTGCCAGTAAAACTGGGGGGACTGAAGCTTTCTTT
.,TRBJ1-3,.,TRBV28,CASKRSGTGNTIYF,TGTGCCAGCAAAAGGAGCGGGACGGGAAACACCATATATTTT
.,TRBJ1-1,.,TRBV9,CASSVGGQTEAFF,TGTGCCAGCAGCGTAGGTGGACAGACTGAAGCTTTCTTT
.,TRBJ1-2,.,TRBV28,CASSLTLRGYTF,TGTGCCAGCAGTTTAACTCTCCGTGGCTACACCTTC
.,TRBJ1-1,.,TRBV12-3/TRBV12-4,CASSFEWAHAFF,TGTGCCAGCAGTTTTGAGTGGGCCCATGCTTTCTTT
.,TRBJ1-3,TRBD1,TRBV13,CASSLERGQGFGNTIYF,TGTGCCAGCAGCTTAGAAAGGGGACAGGGGTTTGGAAACACCATATATTTT
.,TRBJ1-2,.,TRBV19,CASSTQGNYGYTF,TGTGCCAGTAGTACCCAGGGGAACTATGGCTACACCTTC
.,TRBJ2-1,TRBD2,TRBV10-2,CASTSGGVSSRYNEQFF,TGCGCCAGCACCAGCGGGGGGGTTAGTAGCCGGTACAATGAGCAGTTCTTC
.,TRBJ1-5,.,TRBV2,CASSDQGGNQPQHF,TGTGCCAGCAGTGACCAGGGAGGTAATCAGCCCCAGCATTTT
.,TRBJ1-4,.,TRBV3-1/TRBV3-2,CASRATGGRNEKLFF,TGTGCCAGCAGAGCCACCGGGGGACGGAATGAAAAACTGTTTTTT
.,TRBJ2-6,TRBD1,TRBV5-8,CASSSGQGAAGANVLTF,TGTGCCAGCAGCTCGGGACAGGGGGCTGCTGGGGCCAACGTCCTGACTTTC
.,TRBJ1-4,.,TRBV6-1,CASSENSRALLKTNEKLFF,TGTGCCAGCAGTGAAAACTCCAGGGCACTACTTAAAACTAATGAAAAACTGTTTTTT
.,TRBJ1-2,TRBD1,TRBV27,CASSPGTEYGYTF,TGTGCCAGCAGTCCGGGGACAGAATATGGCTACACCTTC
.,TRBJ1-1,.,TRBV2,CASSTFRAFF,TGTGCCAGCAGTACCTTTAGAGCTTTCTTT